The next 3 T cell receptor beta chains were all read from a single sample in a study of cytomegalovirus exposure and HLA in healthy donors. Researchers ran the PCR with 60 Vbeta and 13 Jbeta primers. The assay was immunoSEQ multiplex PCR, and TCRdb's table has in-frame clones only and misses some. This sample has fewer than 300,000 clones; more than 80% occur once, and the top ten carry less than 4%. The source material was PBMCs. These receptors originate from a man between 40 and 49 years old in good health and CMV-seropositive.

This clone occurred once. The junction departs from the called germline gene at one end, perhaps through a read error. V gene TRBV6-5 combines with J gene TRBJ2-7; D unclear. The germline V gene encodes CDR1 MNHEY and CDR2 SVGAGI. The CDR3 covers 14 residues. CDR3 in amino acids: CASSPRLSSYGQYF. The CDR3 nucleotides read TGTGCCAGCAGCCCCAGGTTAAGCTCCTACGGGCAGTACTTC.

The rearrangement joins TRBV19 to TRBJ1-1; D gene uncertain. CDR1 LNHDA and CDR2 SQIVND come from the germline V gene (reference sequence). Trimming took off 3 bases at V and 5 bases at J, with 10 bases between the two ends. The CDR3 sequence is 13 residues long. The CDR3 DNA follows: TGTGCCAGTAGTATCAACGGTGATACTGAAGCTTTCTTT. It codes for CASSINGDTEAFF.

V gene TRBV9 combines with J gene TRBJ2-1; 9 nucleotides match TRBD2. The CDR3 extends over 17 amino acids. V was pared by 4 bases and J by 3 bases, with 11 bases of the junction left unmatched. From germline, CDR1 is SGDLS and CDR2 YYNGEE. In nucleotides, the CDR3 is TGTGCCAGCAGCCCCCGTAGAGCTAGCGGGAACTACAATGAGCAGTTCTTC. Encoded protein: CASSPRRASGNYNEQFF.